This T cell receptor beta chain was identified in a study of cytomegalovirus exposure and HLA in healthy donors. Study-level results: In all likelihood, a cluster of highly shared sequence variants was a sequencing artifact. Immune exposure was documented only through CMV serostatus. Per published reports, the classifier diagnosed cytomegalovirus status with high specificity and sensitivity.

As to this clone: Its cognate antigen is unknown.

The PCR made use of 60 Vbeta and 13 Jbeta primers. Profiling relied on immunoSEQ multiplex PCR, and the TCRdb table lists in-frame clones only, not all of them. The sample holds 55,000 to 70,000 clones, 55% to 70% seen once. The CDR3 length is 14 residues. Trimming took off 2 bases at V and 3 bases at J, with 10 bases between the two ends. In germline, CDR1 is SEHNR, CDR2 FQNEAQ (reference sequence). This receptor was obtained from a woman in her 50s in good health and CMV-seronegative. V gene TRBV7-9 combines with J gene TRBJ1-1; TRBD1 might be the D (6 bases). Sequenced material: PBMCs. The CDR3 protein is CASSLQGKYTEAFF. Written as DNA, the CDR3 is TGTGCCAGCAGCTTACAGGGGAAATACACTGAAGCTTTCTTT.